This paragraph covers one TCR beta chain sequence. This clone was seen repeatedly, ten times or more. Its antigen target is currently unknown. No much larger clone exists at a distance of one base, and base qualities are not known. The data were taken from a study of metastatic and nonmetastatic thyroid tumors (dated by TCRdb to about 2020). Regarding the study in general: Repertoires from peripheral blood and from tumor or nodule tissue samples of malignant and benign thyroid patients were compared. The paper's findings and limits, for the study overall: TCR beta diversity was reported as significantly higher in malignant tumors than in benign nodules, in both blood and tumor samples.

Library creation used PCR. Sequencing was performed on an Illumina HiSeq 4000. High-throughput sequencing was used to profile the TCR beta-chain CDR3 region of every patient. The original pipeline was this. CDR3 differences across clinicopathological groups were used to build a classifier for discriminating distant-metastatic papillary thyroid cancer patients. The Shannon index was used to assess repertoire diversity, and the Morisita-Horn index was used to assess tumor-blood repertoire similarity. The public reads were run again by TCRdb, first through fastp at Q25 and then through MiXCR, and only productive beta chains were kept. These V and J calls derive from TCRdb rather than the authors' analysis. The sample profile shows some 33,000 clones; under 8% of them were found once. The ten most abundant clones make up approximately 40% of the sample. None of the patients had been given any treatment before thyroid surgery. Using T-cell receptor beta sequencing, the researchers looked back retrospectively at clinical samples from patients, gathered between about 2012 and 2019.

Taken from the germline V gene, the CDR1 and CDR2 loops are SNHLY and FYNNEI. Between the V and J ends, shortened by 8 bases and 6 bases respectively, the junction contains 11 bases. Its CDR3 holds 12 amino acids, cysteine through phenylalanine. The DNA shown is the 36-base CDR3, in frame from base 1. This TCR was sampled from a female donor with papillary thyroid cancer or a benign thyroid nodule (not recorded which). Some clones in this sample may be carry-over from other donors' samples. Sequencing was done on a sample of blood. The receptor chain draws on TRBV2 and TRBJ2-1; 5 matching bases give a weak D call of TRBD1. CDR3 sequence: CASGRQGNEQFF. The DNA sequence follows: TGTGCCAGCGGAAGGCAGGGCAATGAGCAGTTCTTC.